This TCR beta chain derives from a study of neurological immune-mediated disorders. The study, taken as a whole, reports: No CDR3 amino acid sequences recurred among expanded clones across subjects, suggesting private repertoires in all groups. The study found the most TCR clonal expansion in HTLV-1-associated myelopathy and the least in multiple sclerosis, below healthy controls.

At least ten counts were recorded for this clonotype. What it binds is not known. This CDR3 has 12 amino acids. The V and J ends lost 1 base and 6 bases respectively, with 10 bases between them. Germline CDR1 reads DFQATT; CDR2 reads SNEGSKA (reference sequence). A 10-nucleotide random UMI tagged transcripts in template-switch 5'RACE cDNA synthesis. Every sequencing run produced over 160 million TCR-beta sequences that came from 15-18 subjects. TCRdb re-derived calls from the 5' RACE reads in MiXCR, one entry per CDR3 protein. The table includes about 48,000 distinct CDR3 sequences, about 25% detected once.

The sample comprised PBMCs. This TCR was sampled from a woman in her 70s in good health. The rearrangement uses TRBV20-1 and TRBJ2-7; D could derive from TRBD1 or TRBD2 (5 bases each). The CDR3 coding sequence is TGCAGTGCTAGAGTGGGGGTTCGCGAGCAGTACTTC. Translating gives CSARVGVREQYF.